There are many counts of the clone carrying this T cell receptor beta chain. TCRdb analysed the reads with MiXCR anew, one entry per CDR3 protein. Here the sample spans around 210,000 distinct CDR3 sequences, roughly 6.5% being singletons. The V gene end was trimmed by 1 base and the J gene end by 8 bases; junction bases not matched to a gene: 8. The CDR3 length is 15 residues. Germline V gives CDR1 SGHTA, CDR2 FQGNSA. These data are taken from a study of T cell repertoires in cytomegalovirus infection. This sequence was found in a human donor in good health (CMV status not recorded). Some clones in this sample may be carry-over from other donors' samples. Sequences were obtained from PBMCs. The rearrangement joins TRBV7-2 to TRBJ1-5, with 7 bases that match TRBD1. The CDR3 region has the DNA TGTGCCAGCAGCTTAGGGTTGACAGGGAGGGAGCCCCAGCATTTT. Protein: CASSLGLTGREPQHF.